These 10 T cell receptor beta chains originate from one sample sequenced in a study of cytomegalovirus exposure and HLA in healthy donors (dated 2017 in TCRdb). Library prep was done by the immunoSEQ multiplex PCR assay. For the multiplex PCR, a mixture combining 60 forward primers for TCR Vbeta segments and 13 reverse primers for TCR Jbeta segments was used. Imported from immuneACCESS, the table was reduced by TCRdb to in-frame sequences with V and J called. These copies leave out some clones; in studies compared against another copy, an unresolved V gene accounts for under half, and the cause of the remainder is not known. The sample table lists over 50,000 clones, approximately 88% of them with a count of one. The ten largest clonotypes hold about 1.6% of the sample. Sequenced input: PBMCs. Receptors originate from a man in his thirties or forties in good health and CMV-seropositive.

This chain connects TRBV7-9 to TRBJ1-4; possible D gene TRBD1, 5 bases. The CDR3 runs to 15 residues. Looked up from germline, CDR1 is SEHNR and CDR2 is FQNEAQ (reference sequence). V was trimmed by 2 bases and J by 6 bases, leaving 13 bases between them. The CDR3 bases are TGTGCCAGCAGCTTAATGGGGCGTCGTGATGAAAAACTGTTTTTT. Translating gives CASSLMGRRDEKLFF.

The V and J genes are TRBV6-5 and TRBJ2-7; 8 bases match TRBD2. Germline V CDR1 and CDR2: MNHEY, SVGAGI. Trimming cost V 8 bases and J 3 bases; bases outside gene matches: 3. The CDR3 is 12 residues long. The CDR3 DNA reads TGTGCCAGCGGAGCGGGAGTCTACGAGCAGTACTTC. As protein: CASGAGVYEQYF.

J is TRBJ2-7 and V is TRBV23-1; D might be TRBD1 (5 bases). TRBV23-1 is assigned to the ORF class and has an uncertain function. CDR3 size: 15 residues. V lost 6 bases and J 5 bases, leaving 20 bases between the germline ends. The CDR3 reads CASRPVGLKYHEQYF. The CDR3 DNA sequence: TGCGCCAGCAGACCAGTGGGGCTAAAATATCACGAGCAGTACTTC.

V gene TRBV7-9 combines with J gene TRBJ1-4; D gene uncertain. The germline V and J ends were trimmed by 0 bases and 0 bases, with 11 bases remaining between them. CDR1 and CDR2 from the germline V gene are SEHNR and FQNEAQ (reference sequence). This CDR3 has 17 amino acids. CDR3: CASSLAARSSTNEKLFF. As DNA, the CDR3 is TGTGCCAGCAGCTTAGCGGCCAGGTCCTCAACTAATGAAAAACTGTTTTTT.

The rearrangement uses TRBV7-8 and TRBJ2-7; 8 bases map to TRBD2. The CDR3 is 15 amino acids. With 5 bases clipped from V and 4 bases from J, the junction kept 10 bases outside the gene matches. Per the germline V gene, CDR1 is SGHVS and CDR2 is FQNEAQ. CDR3 DNA sequence: TGTGCCAGCAGCAGATTAGCGGGATCCCTTTACGAGCAGTACTTC. Amino acid sequence: CASSRLAGSLYEQYF.

In this sample, this clone turned up a few times. V gene TRBV30 combines with J gene TRBJ2-1; D may be TRBD2 (5 bases). CDR3 length: 17 residues. The V end lost 2 bases, the J end lost 3 bases, and 20 bases lay between the germline ends. Germline CDR1 reads GTSNPN; CDR2 reads SVGIG (reference sequence). The CDR3 region has the DNA TGTGCCTGGAGTACTCCACTCGATAGCGCACACTACAATGAGCAGTTCTTC. Amino acid sequence: CAWSTPLDSAHYNEQFF.

The chain has TRBV29-1 and TRBJ1-4, with TRBD1 matching 8 bases. CDR3 length equals 14 residues. Trimming at V came to 5 bases and at J to 15 bases, leaving 17 bases not matched to a gene. CDR1 and CDR2 from the germline V gene are SQVTM and ANQGSEA. In nucleotides, the CDR3 is TGCAGCGTTTCCCTTTCGTTAGGACAGGGAATAATGTTTTTT. Translated: CSVSLSLGQGIMFF.

V usage is TRBV4-2 and J usage is TRBJ2-3, with a weak D call TRBD2 (5 bases). The CDR3 covers 16 residues. Trimming removed 1 base from V and 3 bases from J, with 14 bases in between. In germline, CDR1 is LGHNA, CDR2 YNFKEQ. The CDR3 nucleotides read TGTGCCAGCAGCCAAGGCCCGGGGTTAAGGACAGATACGCAGTATTTT. Translating gives CASSQGPGLRTDTQYF.

The chain joins TRBV18 to TRBJ1-1; a possible D gene is TRBD1 (5 bases). The CDR3 contains 18 residues. V lost 0 bases and J 3 bases, leaving 20 bases between the germline ends. Per germline, CDR1 KGHSH and CDR2 LQKENI. The CDR3 spells CASSPPRGRGFGDTEAFF. CDR3 coding DNA: TGTGCCAGCTCACCACCTAGGGGAAGAGGATTTGGGGACACTGAAGCTTTCTTT. Looking up the rest from reference TRBV18 and TRBJ1-1 gives the full variable domain: NAGVMQNPRHLVRRRGQEARLRCSPMKGHSHVYWYRQLPEEGLKFMVYLQKENIIDESGMPKERFSAEFPKEGPSILRIQQVVRGDSAAYFCASSPPRGRGFGDTEAFFGQGTRLTVV.

This chain uses TRBV4-3 with TRBJ1-2, with TRBD1 as a possible D gene (6 bases). CDR1 and CDR2 from the germline V gene are LGHNA and YSLEER. Trimming pared 0 bases from V and 4 bases from J, leaving 12 bases between. The CDR3 spans 15 residues. Here the CDR3 reads CASSQEITGSYGYTF. DNA of the CDR3: TGCGCCAGCAGCCAAGAGATAACAGGGTCCTATGGCTACACCTTC.